This TCR beta chain comes out of a study of blood T cell repertoires in COVID-19. For the study at large: Both acute and convalescent COVID-19 samples were obtained from the United States, Italy and Spain.

Repertoires were generated with immunoSEQ multiplex PCR, while TCRdb's copy carries only in-frame clones and drops some. The table includes over 200,000 clones, over 85% detected once. The TCR originated in a woman under 40 with acute COVID-19. Material: PBMCs or T cells enriched from blood (not recorded which).

DNA of the CDR3: TGCGCCAGTGCCGGGAACTGGAATACTGAAGCTTTCTTT. Residues: CASAGNWNTEAFF. The gene calls are TRBV4-1 and TRBJ1-1, with no clear D. Germline values: CDR1 MGHRA, CDR2 YSYEKL. This CDR3 has 13 residues. Trimming removed 9 bases at V and 5 bases at J, with 16 bases between.